This TCR beta chain was retrieved from a study of prognosis after radiotherapy for stage I lung cancer. The wider study: Approximately twelve men and 6 women, aged about 53 to 85 and with a median age of 74.5 years, made up the patients.

Genomic DNA provided the template from which TCR beta CDR3 was amplified by two-round multiplex PCR. Gene-specific primers for each TRBV and TRBJ gene drove first-round PCR. MiXCR, applied by TCRdb to the multiplex PCR reads, yields one record per CDR3 protein. The sample has over 15,000 distinct CDR3 sequences, approximately 50% seen once; the top ten hold approximately 30%. This CDR3 is built from 14 residues. Trimming shortened V by 6 bases and J by 3 bases, and 11 bases separated the two germline ends. Germline loops: CDR1 LGHDT, CDR2 YNNKEL (reference sequence). This TCR was recovered from a donor at least 50 years old with non-small cell lung cancer. V and J are TRBV3-1 and TRBJ2-2; TRBD1 might be the D (6 bases). Sequenced here: PBMCs, sampled before or after stereotactic body radiation therapy (not recorded which). As DNA, the CDR3 is TGTGCCAGCAGTTCCGGACAGCACACCGGGGAGCTGTTTTTT. Its protein product is CASSSGQHTGELFF.